Sequencing of this T cell receptor beta chain was carried out in a study of cytomegalovirus exposure and HLA in healthy donors. The CDR3 spans 15 residues. Germline V gene data show CDR1 as SEHNR and CDR2 as FQNEAQ (reference sequence). V shed 2 bases, J shed 2 bases, and the junction held 3 bases outside the gene matches. 13 Jbeta primers and 60 Vbeta primers were used for the PCR. Some clones are missing from TCRdb's copy, which holds only in-frame ones; the method was immunoSEQ multiplex PCR. The sample yields roughly 120,000 clones, of which the top ten take up 6.8%. This receptor was taken from a man in his forties in good health and CMV-seropositive. V gene TRBV7-9 combines with J gene TRBJ2-3, with TRBD2 identical over 8 bases. Specimen: PBMCs. The CDR3 coding sequence is TGTGCCAGCAGCTTAACTAGCGGATACACAGATACGCAGTATTTT. Amino acids: CASSLTSGYTDTQYF.